Listed below are T cell receptor beta chains from one sample, sequenced in a study of CD8+ T cells in alopecia areata. Profiled with immunoSEQ multiplex PCR; TCRdb holds only in-frame clones, not every one. The data show about 210,000 clones, approximately 57% seen once. Sample: CD4+ T cells sorted from blood, taken at week 4, from a patient treated with tofacitinib. Source of these receptors: a human donor with alopecia areata. CDR3s include the opening cysteine and the closing phenylalanine or tryptophan. The order of the fields is D gene, V gene, J gene, CDR3 protein. A D gene is named only where the DNA matches it firmly.

D gene: TRBD1
V gene: TRBV6-5
J gene: TRBJ1-1
CDR3 protein: CASRLPTGEAFF

D gene: TRBD1
V gene: TRBV7-2
J gene: TRBJ2-5
CDR3 protein: CASSLGGQFTYQETQYF

D gene: .
V gene: TRBV30
J gene: TRBJ1-5
CDR3 protein: CAWSGGGVGNQPQHF

D gene: TRBD1
V gene: TRBV25-1
J gene: TRBJ2-5
CDR3 protein: CASSEMGQGLETQYF

D gene: TRBD1
V gene: TRBV7-9
J gene: TRBJ1-5
CDR3 protein: CASSQSDRVHQPQHF

D gene: .
V gene: TRBV7-2
J gene: TRBJ1-1
CDR3 protein: CASSQGRLNTEAFF

D gene: .
V gene: TRBV6-1
J gene: TRBJ2-5
CDR3 protein: CASSANQETQYF

D gene: .
V gene: TRBV30
J gene: TRBJ2-7
CDR3 protein: CAWSGSYEQYF

D gene: TRBD2
V gene: TRBV7-8
J gene: TRBJ2-3
CDR3 protein: CASSREGLLAGDTDTQYF

D gene: .
V gene: TRBV5-1
J gene: TRBJ1-1
CDR3 protein: CASSLSQDTEAFF

D gene: .
V gene: TRBV15
J gene: TRBJ1-4
CDR3 protein: CATSSGGRNEKLFF

D gene: .
V gene: TRBV10-2
J gene: TRBJ2-7
CDR3 protein: CASSLALAVGEQYF

D gene: .
V gene: TRBV10-3
J gene: TRBJ2-7
CDR3 protein: CATQPSPIEQYF

D gene: .
V gene: TRBV5-1
J gene: TRBJ2-3
CDR3 protein: CASSLGLHTDTQYF

D gene: .
V gene: TRBV6-6
J gene: TRBJ2-7
CDR3 protein: CASRAGWEQYF

D gene: .
V gene: TRBV25-1
J gene: TRBJ2-5
CDR3 protein: CASSGQQAGQYF

D gene: .
V gene: TRBV30
J gene: TRBJ2-3
CDR3 protein: CAWKADTQYF

D gene: TRBD2
V gene: TRBV5-1
J gene: TRBJ2-5
CDR3 protein: CASSIGLAGASQETQYF

D gene: .
V gene: TRBV7-2
J gene: TRBJ2-7
CDR3 protein: CASSLMGGTYEQYF

D gene: .
V gene: TRBV7-2
J gene: TRBJ2-2
CDR3 protein: CASSLRLRNTGELFF

D gene: TRBD1
V gene: TRBV30
J gene: TRBJ1-5
CDR3 protein: CAWSGTGYNQPQHF

D gene: TRBD1
V gene: TRBV7-9
J gene: TRBJ1-2
CDR3 protein: CASSSRQGAGYGYTF

D gene: .
V gene: TRBV6-1
J gene: TRBJ2-2
CDR3 protein: CASSGSAGGMGTGELFF

D gene: .
V gene: TRBV29-1
J gene: TRBJ1-1
CDR3 protein: CSVDRQNTEAFF

D gene: TRBD1
V gene: TRBV7-3
J gene: TRBJ2-1
CDR3 protein: CASSLIGGQGGNEQFF

D gene: .
V gene: TRBV2
J gene: TRBJ2-7
CDR3 protein: CASSERPAGYEQYF

D gene: .
V gene: TRBV29-1
J gene: TRBJ1-1
CDR3 protein: CSVEGRLYTEAFF

D gene: .
V gene: TRBV5-1
J gene: TRBJ2-7
CDR3 protein: CASSAQAPYEQYF

D gene: .
V gene: TRBV5-1
J gene: TRBJ1-2
CDR3 protein: CASSEDSWAYGYTF

D gene: .
V gene: TRBV29-1
J gene: TRBJ1-1
CDR3 protein: CSGAEVGGTEAFF

D gene: TRBD1
V gene: TRBV30
J gene: TRBJ2-1
CDR3 protein: CAWSAPWGYTGDNEQFF

D gene: .
V gene: TRBV29-1
J gene: TRBJ1-1
CDR3 protein: CSVYNQGRGEAFF

D gene: .
V gene: TRBV5-1
J gene: TRBJ2-3
CDR3 protein: CASSLIPGLNTDTQYF

D gene: .
V gene: TRBV29-1
J gene: TRBJ2-1
CDR3 protein: CSVEEGSSYNEQFF

D gene: TRBD1
V gene: TRBV6-6
J gene: TRBJ1-5
CDR3 protein: CASRPGTGTQPQHF

D gene: TRBD1
V gene: TRBV2
J gene: TRBJ2-2
CDR3 protein: CASKTGEAGELFF

D gene: .
V gene: TRBV7-2
J gene: TRBJ2-4
CDR3 protein: CASSPRAGQKNIQYF

D gene: .
V gene: TRBV2
J gene: TRBJ2-7
CDR3 protein: CASSENPTAVIYEQYF

D gene: TRBD1
V gene: TRBV19
J gene: TRBJ1-6
CDR3 protein: CASSTRDRVTALHF

D gene: .
V gene: TRBV7-8
J gene: TRBJ2-7
CDR3 protein: CASSLSRVSYEQYF

D gene: .
V gene: TRBV29-1
J gene: TRBJ2-4
CDR3 protein: CSVKGQAKNIQYF

D gene: .
V gene: TRBV7-9
J gene: TRBJ1-4
CDR3 protein: CASSPTGGRSNEKLFF

D gene: TRBD2
V gene: TRBV5-4
J gene: TRBJ2-1
CDR3 protein: CASSPERRGSYNEQFF

D gene: .
V gene: TRBV5-1
J gene: TRBJ2-3
CDR3 protein: CASSPWEGVGTDTQYF

D gene: TRBD1
V gene: TRBV5-1
J gene: TRBJ2-5
CDR3 protein: CASSLGRTGEETQYF

D gene: .
V gene: TRBV9
J gene: TRBJ1-6
CDR3 protein: CASSTGSSYNSPLHF

D gene: TRBD2
V gene: TRBV18
J gene: TRBJ2-7
CDR3 protein: CASSIGRGEQYF

D gene: .
V gene: TRBV2
J gene: TRBJ2-7
CDR3 protein: CATTSGFSYEQYF

D gene: .
V gene: TRBV2
J gene: TRBJ2-1
CDR3 protein: CASSGDRDMQFF

D gene: .
V gene: TRBV25-1
J gene: TRBJ2-6
CDR3 protein: CASKGAGANVLTF